The clone carrying this TCR beta chain was seen more than once but under ten times. Sequencing used immunoSEQ multiplex PCR; TCRdb keeps in-frame clones, though not all of them. The sample carries roughly 230,000 clones, about 86% recorded once. This sample was taken from a study of blood T cell repertoires in COVID-19. The wider study: Sample material is recorded as cDNA or gDNA derived from T cells, B-cell-depleted T cells, or PBMCs.

The CDR3 is 14 amino acids. The ends were cut back, 4 bases at V and 5 bases at J, with 12 bases in the middle. Looked up from germline, CDR1 is SGHNT and CDR2 is YYREEE (reference sequence). The sample consisted of peripheral blood. V and J are TRBV5-4 and TRBJ2-2, with D possibly being TRBD2 (5 bases). This TCR came from a man aged 45 to 65 with active or convalescent COVID-19. CDR3 DNA sequence: TGTGCCAGCAGCCAGTCCTCGGGAACCGGGGAGCTGTTTTTT. It is translated as CASSQSSGTGELFF. Full variable domain (remainder filled in from reference TRBV5-4 and TRBJ2-2): ETGVTQSPTHLIKTRGQQVTLRCSSQSGHNTVSWYQQALGQGPQFIFQYYREEENGRGNFPPRFSGLQFPNYSSELNVNALELDDSALYLCASSQSSGTGELFFGEGSRLTVL.